This T cell receptor beta chain is drawn from a study of shared clonotypes between healthy human individuals. Looking at the study overall: Plates per donor: three CD4 naive, three CD4 memory, two CD8 naive, one CD8 memory. Findings of the study overall: It was observed that 5% to 6.5% of naive CD4 clonotypes were shared across a handful of donors. Compared with memory subsets, naive subsets generally had larger estimated richness.

As to this clone: Antigen unknown.

V lost 4 bases and J lost 3; bases outside the gene matches: 11. The CDR3 covers 17 residues. Per germline, CDR1 SGHRS and CDR2 YFSETQ. The donors were all Caucasian adults (living in Nashville, Tennessee). The protocol was immunoSEQ multiplex PCR, while the TCRdb copy is restricted to in-frame clones and leaves out a portion. The sample has about 670,000 clones; roughly 70% are singletons. The clonotype originates from a woman in her thirties in good health. This chain uses TRBV5-1 with TRBJ2-3; 10 bases fit TRBD2. The sample comprised memory CD4+ T cells sorted from blood. The subset is: CD45RA-negative fraction. The DNA of the CDR3 is TGCGCCAGCAGCGCCGGCCTAGCGGGAGACATAACAGATACGCAGTATTTT. It codes for CASSAGLAGDITDTQYF.